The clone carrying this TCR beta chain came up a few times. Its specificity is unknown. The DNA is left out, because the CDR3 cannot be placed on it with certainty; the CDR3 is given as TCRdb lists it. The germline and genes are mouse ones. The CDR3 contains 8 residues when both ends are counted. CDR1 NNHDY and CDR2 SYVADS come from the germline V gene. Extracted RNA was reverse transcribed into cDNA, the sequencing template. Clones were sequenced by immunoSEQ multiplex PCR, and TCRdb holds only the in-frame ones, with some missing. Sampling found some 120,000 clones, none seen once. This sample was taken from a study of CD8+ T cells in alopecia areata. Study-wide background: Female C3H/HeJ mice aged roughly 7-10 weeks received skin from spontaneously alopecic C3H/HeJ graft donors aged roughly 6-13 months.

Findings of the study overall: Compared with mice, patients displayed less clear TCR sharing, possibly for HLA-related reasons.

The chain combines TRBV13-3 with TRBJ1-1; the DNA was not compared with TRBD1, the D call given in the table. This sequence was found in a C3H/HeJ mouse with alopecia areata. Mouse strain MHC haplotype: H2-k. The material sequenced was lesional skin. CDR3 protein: CAIKEVFF.